Below, 14 T cell receptor beta chains from the same sample are listed, as sequenced in a study of blood T cell repertoires in COVID-19. Using immunoSEQ multiplex PCR, the repertoire was profiled, and TCRdb retains in-frame clones only, with some absent. Among roughly 100,000 clones, roughly 91% were seen once, and the ten largest hold more than 6%. The material sequenced was peripheral blood. Receptors originate from a man younger than 30 with COVID-19, enrolled during active disease.

The genes are TRBV27 and TRBJ1-5; a possible D gene is TRBD1 (5 bases). V was clipped by 1 base and J by 5 bases, with 24 bases between them. Germline assignment: CDR1 MNHEY and CDR2 SMNVEV (reference sequence). This CDR3 is 19 amino acids long. DNA for the CDR3: TGTGCCAGCAGTTTATACGGCAGGGTGGGATTGGGAAACCATCAGCCCCAGCATTTT. It is translated as CASSLYGRVGLGNHQPQHF.

The V gene is TRBV4-3, the J gene TRBJ2-2, with 11 bases aligning to TRBD2. CDR1 is LGHNA and CDR2 is YSLEER in the germline V gene. After removal of 5 bases from V and 4 bases from J, the junction contained 9 bases not matched to a gene. The CDR3 is 17 residues long. The DNA for the CDR3 is TGCGCCAGCAGCTTGGGACTAGCGGCAGACGTCACCGGGGAGCTGTTTTTT. Translation: CASSLGLAADVTGELFF.

The chain carries TRBV5-6 and TRBJ1-3, with 10 bases lining up with TRBD1. V was pared by 0 bases and J by 4 bases, with 4 bases of the junction left unmatched. The CDR3 loop spans 16 amino acids. Germline CDR1 SGHDT, CDR2 YYEEEE. CDR3 nucleotide sequence: TGTGCCAGCAGCTTGGGGGGACAGGGGTACGGAAACACCATATATTTT. Its translation is CASSLGGQGYGNTIYF.

The rearrangement links TRBV7-2 to TRBJ2-7; D may be TRBD2 (5 bases). The germline V and J ends were trimmed by 0 bases and 3 bases, with 9 bases remaining between them. The CDR3 spans 14 residues. The germline V gene encodes CDR1 SGHTA and CDR2 FQGNSA. The CDR3 protein is CASSLAGEYYEQYF. CDR3 nucleotide sequence: TGTGCCAGCAGCTTAGCGGGAGAGTACTACGAGCAGTACTTC. The whole variable domain, filled in from reference TRBV7-2 and TRBJ2-7, reads GAGVSQSPSNKVTEKGKDVELRCDPISGHTALYWYRQSLGQGLEFLIYFQGNSAPDKSGLPSDRFSAERTGGSVSTLTIQRTQQEDSAVYLCASSLAGEYYEQYFGPGTRLTVT.

The gene calls are TRBV7-9 and TRBJ2-7; 13 bases line up with TRBD2. The CDR3 covers 16 residues. V shed 1 base, J shed 6 bases, and the junction held 6 bases outside the gene matches. Germline loops: CDR1 SEHNR, CDR2 FQNEAQ (reference sequence). DNA of the CDR3: TGTGCCAGCAGCTTAGGGAGGACTAGCGGGAGCAGCGAGCAGTACTTC. It is translated as CASSLGRTSGSSEQYF.

The chain uses TRBV28 and TRBJ2-5, with a tentative D call TRBD2 (6 bases). Germline CDR1 MDHEN, CDR2 SYDVKM. This CDR3 is built from 15 residues. V shed 7 bases and J shed 1 base, with 16 bases lying between them. CDR3 DNA sequence: TGTGCCAGCACACCGGGGATGGGACTCCAAGAGACCCAGTACTTC. Translation gives CASTPGMGLQETQYF.

This chain links TRBV24-1 with TRBJ1-2; D is uncertain. The germline V gene encodes CDR1 KGHDR and CDR2 SFDVKD. Trimming pared 1 base from V and 7 bases from J, leaving 6 bases between. This CDR3 region has 12 residues. DNA of the CDR3: TGTGCCACCAGTGATTTCTGGGCTGGCTACACCTTC. This sequence encodes CATSDFWAGYTF.

The chain uses TRBV19 and TRBJ1-5; 7 nucleotides agree with TRBD1. This CDR3 comprises 15 residues. Trimming removed 1 base from V and 3 bases from J; junction bases left unmatched: 3. CDR1 is LNHDA, CDR2 SQIVND, per germline (reference sequence). The CDR3 loop is CASSIAQGLNQPQHF. As DNA, the CDR3 is TGTGCCAGTAGTATAGCACAGGGGCTCAATCAGCCCCAGCATTTT.

CDR3 bases: TGTGCCAGTAGCCTCGGGTGGATGAACACTGAAGCTTTCTTT. Translating it yields CASSLGWMNTEAFF. The chain links TRBV19 to TRBJ1-1, with D unresolved. Looked up from germline, CDR1 is LNHDA and CDR2 is SQIVND (reference sequence). The ends were cut back, 6 bases at V and 0 bases at J, with 11 bases in the middle. The CDR3 sequence is 14 residues long.

This clone was seen only a few times. The chain is built from TRBV6-5 and TRBJ2-2, with D maybe TRBD1 (5 bases). Trimming took 6 bases from V and 7 from J, leaving 12 bases between them. There are 13 residues in the CDR3. Germline loops: CDR1 MNHEY, CDR2 SVGAGI. CDR3: CASRRQLNGELFF. CDR3 in DNA: TGTGCCAGCAGACGACAGCTGAACGGGGAGCTGTTTTTT.

This sequence joins TRBV6-2 or TRBV6-3 and TRBJ2-7, with TRBD1 matching 8 bases. Looked up from germline, CDR1 is MNHEY and CDR2 is SVGEGT. This CDR3 has 15 amino acids. V trimming: 5 bases; J trimming: 4 bases; junction bases outside the gene matches: 10. The CDR3 region is CASSTQTGAVYEQYF. For the CDR3, the DNA is TGTGCCAGCAGTACCCAGACAGGGGCGGTATACGAGCAGTACTTC.

The rearrangement uses TRBV7-2 and TRBJ2-1; perhaps TRBD2 as D (6 bases). This CDR3 is 15 amino acids long. Germline CDR1 and CDR2: SGHTA and FQGNSA. The V end was cut by 5 bases, the J end by 2 bases, with 13 bases between. CDR3 loop: CASSGDGEAYNEQFF. The DNA for the CDR3 is TGTGCCAGCAGCGGCGATGGGGAGGCCTACAATGAGCAGTTCTTC.

The chain links TRBV6-5 to TRBJ2-2, with no clear D. Germline CDR1 is MNHEY and CDR2 is SVGAGI. The germline V and J ends were trimmed by 0 bases and 5 bases, with 13 bases remaining between them. The CDR3 extends over 16 amino acids. The CDR3 spells CASSYSKIGRTGELFF. CDR3 nucleotide sequence: TGTGCCAGCAGTTACTCCAAGATTGGTCGGACCGGGGAGCTGTTTTTT.

In the case of this clone: A read error may explain this, as a much larger clone is one base away. The rearrangement links TRBV5-6 to TRBJ1-4; D not certain. CDR1 is SGHDT and CDR2 is YYEEEE in the germline V gene. Between the trimmed V and J ends, which lost 2 bases and 0 bases, there was a span of 5 bases. The CDR3 extends over 14 amino acids. The CDR3 loop is CASSFIATNEKLFF. CDR3 in DNA: TGTGCCAGCAGCTTCATTGCAACTAATGAAAAACTGTTTTTT.